The source of this TCR beta chain is a study of T cell responses to AZD1222 COVID-19 vaccine. A word on this clone: What it recognizes is unknown.

Overall study findings and caveats: Spike-spanning, vaccine-associated CD4 TCRs were dominant at 160-218 and 743-854. Reportedly, nearly half of unique spike TCRs recognized epitopes outside B.1.351/B.1.1.7 mutations.

Pooled together were second doses at about 4 or about 12 weeks. Deletions cut 2 bases from V and 4 bases from J, with 9 bases between. The CDR3 is 14 amino acids. Germline loops: CDR1 WSHSY, CDR2 SAAADI. Sequenced by immunoSEQ multiplex PCR; TCRdb stores in-frame clones only, minus some. The profile shows 250,000 to 300,000 clones, about 94% of them singletons. Here the sequenced sample was peripheral blood, taken 28 days after the second AZD1222 dose. The gene calls are TRBV10-2 and TRBJ1-5; D not resolved. The sequence was obtained from an adult who received the AZD1222 COVID-19 vaccine. CDR3: CASSERYGNQPQHF. The CDR3 bases are TGCGCCAGCAGTGAGCGGTACGGGAATCAGCCCCAGCATTTT.